Listed below are T cell receptor beta chains from one sample, sequenced in a study of blood T cell repertoires in COVID-19. The data were produced by immunoSEQ multiplex PCR, yet TCRdb's version contains in-frame clones alone and is incomplete. The sample lists tens of thousands of clones, roughly four fifths occurring once. Sequencing used peripheral blood. The receptors originated from a man between 60 and 75 years old with acute or convalescent COVID-19. CDR3s include the opening cysteine and the closing phenylalanine or tryptophan. The D gene is left open where the match is weak. Clone sizes are given selectively: once, few, many, or a class where the clone is expanded.

clone size: -
V gene: TRBV7-2
D gene: -
J gene: TRBJ2-5
CDR3 DNA: TGTGCCAGCAGCCAGGGCTGGGAGACCCAGTACTTC
CDR3 protein: CASSQGWETQYF

clone size: -
V gene: TRBV24-1
D gene: -
J gene: TRBJ2-3
CDR3 DNA: TGTGCCACCAGTGATGGAGCGGGAGATACGCAGTATTTT
CDR3 protein: CATSDGAGDTQYF

clone size: -
V gene: TRBV28
D gene: -
J gene: TRBJ2-1
CDR3 DNA: TGTGCCAGCAGTTTGGCTAGTACTACCTACAATGAGCAGTTCTTC
CDR3 protein: CASSLASTTYNEQFF

clone size: -
V gene: TRBV7-9
D gene: TRBD2
J gene: TRBJ2-5
CDR3 DNA: TGTGCCAGCAGCTTAGGGCTAGCGGCACAGTACTTC
CDR3 protein: CASSLGLAAQYF

clone size: few
V gene: TRBV3-1/TRBV3-2
D gene: TRBD1
J gene: TRBJ1-1
CDR3 DNA: TGTGCCAGCAGCCCAGGACAGGGGGAGTCTGAAGCTTTCTTT
CDR3 protein: CASSPGQGESEAFF

clone size: -
V gene: TRBV18
D gene: TRBD1
J gene: TRBJ2-2
CDR3 DNA: TGTGCCAGCACCTCGGACAGGGTAAACACCGGGGAGCTGTTTTTT
CDR3 protein: CASTSDRVNTGELFF

clone size: -
V gene: TRBV5-4
D gene: -
J gene: TRBJ2-5
CDR3 DNA: TGTGCCAGCAGCTTGACACAAGAGACCCAGTACTTC
CDR3 protein: CASSLTQETQYF

clone size: -
V gene: TRBV6-5
D gene: -
J gene: TRBJ1-3
CDR3 DNA: TGTGCCAGCAGTTACTCGTCGAGGAGGGACACCATATATTTT
CDR3 protein: CASSYSSRRDTIYF

clone size: -
V gene: TRBV18
D gene: TRBD2
J gene: TRBJ2-3
CDR3 DNA: TGTGCCAGCTCACCAATCAGGACTAGCGGGAGAAGTGCCACAACAGATACGCAGTATTTT
CDR3 protein: CASSPIRTSGRSATTDTQYF

clone size: -
V gene: TRBV14
D gene: TRBD1
J gene: TRBJ2-5
CDR3 DNA: TGTGCCAGCAGCCAAGTCCGGGACAGGGGTTCAGAGACCCAGTACTTC
CDR3 protein: CASSQVRDRGSETQYF

clone size: -
V gene: TRBV29-1
D gene: -
J gene: TRBJ2-7
CDR3 DNA: TGCAGCGTTGACGAAACAGGGAGCTACGAGCAGTACTTC
CDR3 protein: CSVDETGSYEQYF

clone size: -
V gene: TRBV4-3
D gene: -
J gene: TRBJ1-4
CDR3 DNA: TGCGCCAGCAGCCAAGAACCCCTAGGTAACGGTGAAAAACTGTTTTTT
CDR3 protein: CASSQEPLGNGEKLFF

clone size: -
V gene: TRBV7-2
D gene: -
J gene: TRBJ1-1
CDR3 DNA: TGTGCCAGCAGTTCCGGGAGGAACACTGAAGCTTTCTTT
CDR3 protein: CASSSGRNTEAFF

clone size: few
V gene: TRBV4-3
D gene: -
J gene: TRBJ2-2
CDR3 DNA: TGCGCCAGCAGCCAAGAGGGGGGGCGGGAGGAGCTGTTTTTT
CDR3 protein: CASSQEGGREELFF

clone size: once
V gene: TRBV19
D gene: -
J gene: TRBJ1-5
CDR3 DNA: TGTGCCAGTAGTATAGAAACTGTCGGGAGCAATCAGCCCCAGCATTTT
CDR3 protein: CASSIETVGSNQPQHF

clone size: -
V gene: TRBV7-9
D gene: -
J gene: TRBJ2-1
CDR3 DNA: TGTGCCAGCAGCTTAGAAGGGCCCCTAGGGGGTGAGCAGTTCTTC
CDR3 protein: CASSLEGPLGGEQFF

clone size: -
V gene: TRBV5-6
D gene: TRBD1
J gene: TRBJ2-5
CDR3 DNA: TGTGCCAGCAGCCACGACAGGGGCCGGGAGACCCAGTACTTC
CDR3 protein: CASSHDRGRETQYF

clone size: -
V gene: TRBV15
D gene: -
J gene: TRBJ1-5
CDR3 DNA: TGTGCCACCAGCAGAGAACAGAAAAATCAGCCCCAGCATTTT
CDR3 protein: CATSREQKNQPQHF

clone size: -
V gene: TRBV21-1
D gene: -
J gene: TRBJ1-5
CDR3 DNA: TGTGCCAGTGACGACAGCTTTAGCAATCAGCCCCAGCATTTT
CDR3 protein: CASDDSFSNQPQHF

clone size: -
V gene: TRBV5-1
D gene: -
J gene: TRBJ2-3
CDR3 DNA: TGCGCCAGCAGCCCCCAAGATCAGACTAGCACAGATACGCAGTATTTT
CDR3 protein: CASSPQDQTSTDTQYF

clone size: -
V gene: TRBV28
D gene: -
J gene: TRBJ1-2
CDR3 DNA: TGTGCCAGCACCCCTAGTATAGCGTATGGCTACACCTTC
CDR3 protein: CASTPSIAYGYTF

clone size: -
V gene: TRBV3-1/TRBV3-2
D gene: -
J gene: TRBJ1-3
CDR3 DNA: TGTGCCAGCAGAAATTCGGGGGACCGCCTGGGGTCTGGAAACACCATATATTTT
CDR3 protein: CASRNSGDRLGSGNTIYF

clone size: -
V gene: TRBV5-5
D gene: -
J gene: TRBJ2-2
CDR3 DNA: TGTGCCAGCAGCTTGAGGGCAGGGGTGACCGGGGAGCTGTTTTTT
CDR3 protein: CASSLRAGVTGELFF

clone size: -
V gene: TRBV5-1
D gene: TRBD1
J gene: TRBJ1-4
CDR3 DNA: TGCGCCAGCAGCTTGTCCGGGGACAGGGGTGAAAAACTGTTTTTT
CDR3 protein: CASSLSGDRGEKLFF

clone size: -
V gene: TRBV4-2
D gene: TRBD2
J gene: TRBJ2-1
CDR3 DNA: TGTGCCAGCAGCCAAGAGGGGGTTAGCGGGGTGGCCAATGAGCAGTTCTTC
CDR3 protein: CASSQEGVSGVANEQFF

clone size: -
V gene: TRBV3-1/TRBV3-2
D gene: -
J gene: TRBJ2-7
CDR3 DNA: TGTGCCAGCAGCCCTGCAAGCCCCTACGAGCAGTACTTC
CDR3 protein: CASSPASPYEQYF

clone size: -
V gene: TRBV4-3
D gene: -
J gene: TRBJ1-6
CDR3 DNA: TGCGCCAGCAGCCAAGAGCAGAATTCACCCCTCCACTTT
CDR3 protein: CASSQEQNSPLHF

clone size: -
V gene: TRBV5-6
D gene: -
J gene: TRBJ1-1
CDR3 DNA: TGTGCCAGCACCCCTCGAGGGCTCGGCACTGAAGCTTTCTTT
CDR3 protein: CASTPRGLGTEAFF

clone size: -
V gene: TRBV15
D gene: -
J gene: TRBJ2-1
CDR3 DNA: TGTGCCACCAGCAGAACGAAGAGCTCCTACAATGAGCAGTTCTTC
CDR3 protein: CATSRTKSSYNEQFF

clone size: once
V gene: TRBV5-4
D gene: TRBD1
J gene: TRBJ2-5
CDR3 DNA: TGTGCCAGCAGCCGGACAGGGGGCTATGAGGAGACCCAGTACTTC
CDR3 protein: CASSRTGGYEETQYF

clone size: -
V gene: TRBV5-4
D gene: TRBD2
J gene: TRBJ2-2
CDR3 DNA: TGTGCCAGCAGAACCGGGACTAGCGGGGGGGCGGCCGGGGAGCTGTTTTTT
CDR3 protein: CASRTGTSGGAAGELFF

clone size: -
V gene: TRBV12-3/TRBV12-4
D gene: TRBD1
J gene: TRBJ2-7
CDR3 DNA: TGTGCCAGCAGTTCACAGGGGGCCTACGAGCAGTACTTC
CDR3 protein: CASSSQGAYEQYF

clone size: -
V gene: TRBV21-1
D gene: -
J gene: TRBJ2-4
CDR3 DNA: TGTGCCAGCAGCCCCATCACGGGTTACATTCAGTACTTC
CDR3 protein: CASSPITGYIQYF

clone size: -
V gene: TRBV3-1/TRBV3-2
D gene: -
J gene: TRBJ1-2
CDR3 DNA: TGTGCCAGCAGCCTAACATTAAACCCACAGGTGAGCTATGGCTACACCTTC
CDR3 protein: CASSLTLNPQVSYGYTF

clone size: -
V gene: TRBV5-1
D gene: TRBD2
J gene: TRBJ2-1
CDR3 DNA: TGCGCCAGCAGCTTACCTAGCGGGTCTAACAATGAGCAGTTCTTC
CDR3 protein: CASSLPSGSNNEQFF

clone size: few
V gene: TRBV20-1
D gene: TRBD1
J gene: TRBJ2-3
CDR3 DNA: TGCAGTGCTAGTAGCCAGGGGGGCACAGATACGCAGTATTTT
CDR3 protein: CSASSQGGTDTQYF

clone size: -
V gene: TRBV18
D gene: -
J gene: TRBJ1-5
CDR3 DNA: TGTGCCAGCTCCCGGACTCCGGCGGAGGGGAACCAGCCCCAGCATTTT
CDR3 protein: CASSRTPAEGNQPQHF

clone size: -
V gene: TRBV28
D gene: -
J gene: TRBJ1-2
CDR3 DNA: TGTGCCAGCAGTTTTGCGGCATATGGCTACACCTTC
CDR3 protein: CASSFAAYGYTF

clone size: -
V gene: TRBV4-1
D gene: -
J gene: TRBJ2-7
CDR3 DNA: TGCGCCAGCACGGTTGCGGGACCTGGGAGCGAGCAGTACTTC
CDR3 protein: CASTVAGPGSEQYF

clone size: -
V gene: TRBV28
D gene: -
J gene: TRBJ2-5
CDR3 DNA: TGTGCCAGCAGGCAGGGACTCGGAGGAGAGACCCAGTACTTC
CDR3 protein: CASRQGLGGETQYF

clone size: -
V gene: TRBV7-2
D gene: -
J gene: TRBJ2-3
CDR3 DNA: TGTGCCAGCACCTTTGGCGGCTACCTCTTAGATACGCAGTATTTT
CDR3 protein: CASTFGGYLLDTQYF

clone size: -
V gene: TRBV5-6
D gene: TRBD1
J gene: TRBJ1-5
CDR3 DNA: TGTGCCAGCAGCGGAGGGACAGGCACCAATCAGCCCCAGCATTTT
CDR3 protein: CASSGGTGTNQPQHF

clone size: -
V gene: TRBV5-1
D gene: -
J gene: TRBJ2-1
CDR3 DNA: TGCGCCAGCAGCTTGATACCAGGGGGGTACAATGAGCAGTTCTTC
CDR3 protein: CASSLIPGGYNEQFF

clone size: -
V gene: TRBV19
D gene: -
J gene: TRBJ1-2
CDR3 DNA: TGTGCCAGTACTACGGGGGGGGCGGACTATGGCTACACCTTC
CDR3 protein: CASTTGGADYGYTF

clone size: -
V gene: TRBV6-5
D gene: -
J gene: TRBJ2-2
CDR3 DNA: TGTGCCAGCAGTTACACAACAGGCACCGGGGAGCTGTTTTTT
CDR3 protein: CASSYTTGTGELFF

clone size: -
V gene: TRBV7-2
D gene: -
J gene: TRBJ2-1
CDR3 DNA: TGTGCCAGCAGCGCCACAGGGAATGAGCAGTTCTTC
CDR3 protein: CASSATGNEQFF

clone size: once
V gene: TRBV28
D gene: -
J gene: TRBJ1-5
CDR3 DNA: TGTGCCAGCAGACTGGACTTACGGGAGGGACAGCCCCAGCATTTT
CDR3 protein: CASRLDLREGQPQHF

clone size: -
V gene: TRBV23-1
D gene: TRBD1
J gene: TRBJ2-5
CDR3 DNA: TGCGCCAGCACCCCCCCCCAGGGGGCGTGGGAGACCCAGTACTTC
CDR3 protein: CASTPPQGAWETQYF

clone size: -
V gene: TRBV6-6
D gene: -
J gene: TRBJ2-7
CDR3 DNA: TGTGCCAGCAGTTACACACAGAGCTCCTACGAGCAGTACTTC
CDR3 protein: CASSYTQSSYEQYF